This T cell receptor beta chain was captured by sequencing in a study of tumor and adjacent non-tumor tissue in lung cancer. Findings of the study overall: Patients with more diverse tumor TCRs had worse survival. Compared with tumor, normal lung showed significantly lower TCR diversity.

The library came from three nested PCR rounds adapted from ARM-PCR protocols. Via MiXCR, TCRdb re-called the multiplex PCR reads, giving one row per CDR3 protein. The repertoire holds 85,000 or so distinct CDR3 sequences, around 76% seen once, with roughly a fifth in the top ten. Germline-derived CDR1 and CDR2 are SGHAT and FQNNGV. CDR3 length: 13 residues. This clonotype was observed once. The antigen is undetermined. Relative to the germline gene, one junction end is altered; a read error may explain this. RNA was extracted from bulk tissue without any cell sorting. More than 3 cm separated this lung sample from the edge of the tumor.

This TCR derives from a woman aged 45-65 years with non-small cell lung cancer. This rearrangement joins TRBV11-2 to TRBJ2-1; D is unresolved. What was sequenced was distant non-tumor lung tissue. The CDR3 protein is CGCSLEAGGEQFF. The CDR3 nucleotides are TGTGGCTGCAGCTTAGAGGCAGGCGGTGAGCAATTCTTC.